This TCR beta chain was sequenced during a study of response to subunit inactivated influenza vaccine. The CDR3 spans 19 residues. V lost 2 bases and J lost 4; bases outside the gene matches: 14. TCRdb reanalysed the RT-PCR reads using MiXCR and keeps one entry per CDR3 protein. Of about 300,000 distinct CDR3 sequences listed, approximately 23% are singletons. This clonotype was counted a few times. The material sequenced was PBMCs from blood, taken less than 22 months after vaccination. This TCR was recovered from a man between 50 and 75 years old who received an inactivated influenza vaccine. This chain joins TRBV12-3 or TRBV12-4 and TRBJ1-3; 10 nucleotides line up with TRBD1. The CDR3 DNA sequence: TGTGCCAGCAGTTTATTCTGGAGCCCCGGGACAGGGGAGGGAAACACCATATATTTT. Its protein product is CASSLFWSPGTGEGNTIYF.